One T cell receptor beta chain is described in this entry. This entry belongs to a study of long-term antiretroviral therapy in people with HIV. Running of the v3.0 immunoSEQ assay took place at survey level. TCRdb's table, derived via immunoSEQ multiplex PCR, lists solely in-frame clones and lacks some. The sample has over 30,000 clones, 60% to 85% seen once; the top ten hold around 7.5%. Sequencing was performed on unsorted PBMCs, taken 2 years after starting antiretroviral therapy. The receptor comes from a woman in her forties or fifties with HIV.

CDR3 sequence: CASSPGLGTEAFF. The CDR3 DNA is TGTGCCAGCAGTCCCGGATTAGGGACTGAAGCTTTCTTT. The chain uses TRBV6-1 and TRBJ1-1; D ambiguous. Germline assignment: CDR1 MNHNS and CDR2 SASEGT. The CDR3 length is 13 residues. V gave up 5 bases and J gave up 5 bases, with 12 bases separating them.